This is a list of T cell receptor beta chains from one sample in a study of cytomegalovirus exposure and HLA in healthy donors. Sequencing used immunoSEQ multiplex PCR; TCRdb keeps in-frame clones, though not all of them. Of 85,000 to 130,000 clones in the sample, about 80% were seen once. Sequencing was performed on PBMCs. These receptors all stem from a woman aged 18-29 years in good health and CMV-seropositive. Both conserved end residues are part of each CDR3. The D gene is left open where the match is weak. A row's size may be missing; if present it is once, few, many or a size class.

>NA|TRBJ2-7|NA|TRBV4-1
CASSQGERSYEQYF
TGCGCCAGCAGCCAAGGGGAGCGTTCCTACGAGCAGTACTTC
>TRBD1|TRBJ2-6|NA|TRBV5-1
CASSRTGTPGANVLTF
TGCGCCAGCAGCAGGACAGGGACTCCCGGGGCCAACGTCCTGACTTTC
>TRBD1|TRBJ2-1|NA|TRBV7-9
CASSTRSGQRLIWEQFF
TGTGCCAGCAGCACCCGATCGGGACAGCGGTTGATTTGGGAGCAGTTCTTC
>TRBD2|TRBJ2-3|NA|TRBV2
CASSDGTSGGPWYF
TGTGCCAGCAGCGATGGGACTAGCGGAGGCCCCTGGTATTTT
>TRBD1|TRBJ2-2|NA|TRBV7-6
CASAGQGVSGELFF
TGTGCCAGCGCCGGGCAGGGGGTATCCGGGGAGCTGTTTTTT
>TRBD1|TRBJ2-7|few|TRBV27
CASSLGQGLGYEQYF
TGTGCCAGCAGTCTGGGACAGGGACTCGGCTACGAGCAGTACTTC
>NA|TRBJ2-5|NA|TRBV6-5
CASSYSVAAQETQYF
TGTGCCAGCAGTTACTCGGTGGCAGCGCAAGAGACCCAGTACTTC
>NA|TRBJ1-1|once|TRBV5-1
CASTSIGDMNTEAFF
TGCGCCAGCACCTCCATTGGGGACATGAACACTGAAGCTTTCTTT
>TRBD1|TRBJ1-1|NA|TRBV7-6
CASSFAGQATEAFF
TGTGCCAGCAGCTTTGCGGGACAGGCCACTGAAGCTTTCTTT
>TRBD1|TRBJ2-1|NA|TRBV4-1
CASSQGRGIPYNEQFF
TGCGCCAGCAGCCAAGGCAGGGGGATCCCATACAATGAGCAGTTCTTC
>NA|TRBJ1-3|NA|TRBV27
CASSPGITTGNTIYF
TGTGCCAGCAGTCCCGGGATCACCACTGGAAACACCATATATTTT
>NA|TRBJ1-2|few|TRBV2
CASRDSRYGYTF
TGTGCCAGCAGGGACAGCCGGTATGGCTACACCTTC
>NA|TRBJ2-5|NA|TRBV6-5
CASSYSFLPGETQYF
TGTGCCAGCAGTTACTCGTTCCTGCCGGGGGAGACCCAGTACTTC
>TRBD1|TRBJ1-2|NA|TRBV30
CAWSAMTGGRGGYTF
TGTGCCTGGAGCGCTATGACAGGGGGCAGAGGTGGCTACACCTTC
>TRBD1|TRBJ1-1|NA|TRBV5-1
CASSLAGQGNTEAFF
TGCGCCAGCAGCTTGGCGGGACAGGGGAACACTGAAGCTTTCTTT
>NA|TRBJ1-1|few|TRBV30
CAWSSTGPVAFF
TGTGCCTGGAGTTCGACAGGCCCGGTGGCTTTCTTT
>TRBD2|TRBJ2-7|NA|TRBV7-8
CASSLARTSSYEQYF
TGTGCCAGCAGCTTAGCGAGGACTAGTTCCTACGAGCAGTACTTC
>NA|TRBJ2-7|NA|TRBV7-8
CASSPPGGKKNEQYF
TGTGCCAGCAGTCCCCCCGGCGGGAAGAAGAACGAGCAGTACTTC
>TRBD2|TRBJ2-3|few|TRBV7-2
CASSRGLAVTSTDTQYF
TGTGCCAGCAGCCGAGGACTAGCGGTAACAAGCACAGATACGCAGTATTTT
>TRBD2|TRBJ2-7|NA|TRBV28
CASTLLAAPHEQYF
TGTGCCAGCACCCTTCTAGCGGCTCCCCACGAGCAGTACTTC
>NA|TRBJ1-3|NA|TRBV5-1
CASSLVGSLGGNTIYF
TGCGCCAGCAGCTTGGTCGGGAGTCTCGGGGGAAACACCATATATTTT
>NA|TRBJ2-2|NA|TRBV9
CASSPGVEATGELFF
TGTGCCAGCAGCCCTGGCGTGGAGGCCACCGGGGAGCTGTTTTTT
>TRBD2|TRBJ2-3|NA|TRBV2
CASSETTGGYSTDTQYF
TGTGCCAGCAGTGAGACCACGGGAGGGTATAGCACAGATACGCAGTATTTT
>TRBD1|TRBJ1-6|NA|TRBV19
CASSSGQGAGSPLHF
TGTGCCAGTAGTTCCGGACAGGGGGCAGGGTCACCCCTCCACTTT
>TRBD2|TRBJ2-3|NA|TRBV10-3
CAIRRTSGTDTQYF
TGTGCCATCAGAAGGACTAGCGGAACAGATACGCAGTATTTT
>TRBD1|TRBJ1-1|few|TRBV13
CASSLVQGSGAFF
TGTGCCAGCAGCTTAGTACAGGGGAGTGGTGCTTTCTTT
>NA|TRBJ2-7|NA|TRBV9
CASSAYARPGEHYEQYF
TGTGCCAGCAGCGCATACGCTCGTCCGGGAGAACACTACGAGCAGTACTTC
>NA|TRBJ1-1|once|TRBV30
CAWGGDGGGTEAFF
TGTGCCTGGGGCGGGGATGGGGGGGGCACTGAAGCTTTCTTT
>NA|TRBJ1-5|NA|TRBV9
CASSVALNQPQHF
TGTGCCAGCAGCGTAGCTTTAAATCAGCCCCAGCATTTT